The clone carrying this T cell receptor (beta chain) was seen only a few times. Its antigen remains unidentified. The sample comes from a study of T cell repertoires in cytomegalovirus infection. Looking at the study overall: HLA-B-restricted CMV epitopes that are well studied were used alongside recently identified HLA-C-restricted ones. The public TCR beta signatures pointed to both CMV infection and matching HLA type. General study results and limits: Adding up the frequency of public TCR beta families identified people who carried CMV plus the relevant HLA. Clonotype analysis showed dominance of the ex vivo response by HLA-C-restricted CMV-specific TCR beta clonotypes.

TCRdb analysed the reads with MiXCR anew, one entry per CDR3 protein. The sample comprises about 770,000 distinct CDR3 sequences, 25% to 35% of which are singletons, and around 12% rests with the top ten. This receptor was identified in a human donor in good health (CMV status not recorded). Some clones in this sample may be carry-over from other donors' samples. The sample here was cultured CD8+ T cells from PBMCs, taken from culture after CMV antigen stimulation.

CDR3 region: CASSFTPGMQETQYF. The CDR3 DNA reads TGTGCCAGCAGTTTTACCCCAGGGATGCAAGAGACCCAGTACTTC. The chain carries TRBV28 and TRBJ2-5; TRBD1 is a possible D gene (5 bases). Germline lookup yields CDR1 MDHEN and CDR2 SYDVKM. This CDR3 is 15 amino acids long. V dropped 3 bases and J dropped 2 bases, with 13 bases sitting between them. Supplemented by reference TRBV28 and TRBJ2-5, the full variable domain reads DVKVTQSSRYLVKRTGEKVFLECVQDMDHENMFWYRQDPGLGLRLIYFSYDVKMKEKGDIPEGYSVSREKKERFSLILESASTNQTSMYLCASSFTPGMQETQYFGPGTRLLVL.